The entry below gives a single T cell receptor beta chain sequence along with its context. Its antigen remains unknown. The sample belongs to a study of CXCR3-negative and CXCR3-positive naive CD8 T cells. Study-wide context: Per-library TRB read counts averaged about 1.5 +/- 0.3 million, adding up to 120 million to 150 million in total. General study results and limits: TRB CDR3 hydrophobicity was greater in CXCR3-positive naive cells than in CXCR3-negative naive cells. After cryopreservation, CXCR3 expression dropped partially; most assays used fresh PBMCs. Comparably high diversity marked both naive subsets, whereas memory CD8+ cells had much lower diversity.

From germline, CDR1 is DFQATT and CDR2 SNEGSKA (reference sequence). The CDR3 runs to 14 residues. UMI-labeled 5' RACE yielded the TRB cDNA libraries. TCRdb reprocessed the 5' RACE reads, keeping one entry per CDR3 protein, no DNA. The ten top clones account for 0.6% to 0.7%, within a sample of under 90,000 distinct CDR3 sequences. In triplicate, each CD8+ T cell subset was sorted at under 350,000 cells per replicate. The clonotype originates from a human donor in good health. Some clones in this sample may be carry-over from other donors' samples. The V and J genes are TRBV20-1 and TRBJ2-5; TCRdb's D call, TRBD2, is unchecked because there is no DNA. The source material was naive CXCR3+ CD8+ T cells from blood. Noted subset: CD45RO-CCR7+CD27+CD95- naive CD8+ T cells expressing CXCR3 (TNR3+). CDR3 loop: CSATSLTSQETQYF.